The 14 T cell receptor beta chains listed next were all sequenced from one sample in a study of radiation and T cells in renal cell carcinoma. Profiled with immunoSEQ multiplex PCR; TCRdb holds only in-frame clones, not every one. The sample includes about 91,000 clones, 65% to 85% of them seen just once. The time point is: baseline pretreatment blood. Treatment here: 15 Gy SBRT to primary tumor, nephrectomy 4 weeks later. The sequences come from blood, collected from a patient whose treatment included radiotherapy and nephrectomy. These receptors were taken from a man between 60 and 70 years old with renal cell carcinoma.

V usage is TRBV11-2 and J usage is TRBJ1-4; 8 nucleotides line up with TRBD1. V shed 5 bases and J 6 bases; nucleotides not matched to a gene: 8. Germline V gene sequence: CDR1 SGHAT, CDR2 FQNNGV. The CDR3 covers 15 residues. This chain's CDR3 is CASSKNRGRDEKLFF. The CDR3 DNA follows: TGTGCCAGCAGCAAAAACAGGGGGAGGGATGAAAAACTGTTTTTT.

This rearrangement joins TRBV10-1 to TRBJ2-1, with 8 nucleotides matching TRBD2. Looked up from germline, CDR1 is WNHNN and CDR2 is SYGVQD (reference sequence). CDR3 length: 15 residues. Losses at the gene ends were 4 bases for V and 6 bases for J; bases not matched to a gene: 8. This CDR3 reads CASSGSGSLSNEQFF. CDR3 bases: TGCGCCAGCAGTGGGAGCGGGAGTCTATCCAATGAGCAGTTCTTC.

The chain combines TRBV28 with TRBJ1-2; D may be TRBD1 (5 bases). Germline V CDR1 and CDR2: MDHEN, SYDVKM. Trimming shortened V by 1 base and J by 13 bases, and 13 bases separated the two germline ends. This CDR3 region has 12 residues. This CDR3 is CASSLSTGRATF. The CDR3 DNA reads TGTGCCAGCAGTTTATCAACGGGGCGTGCCACCTTC.

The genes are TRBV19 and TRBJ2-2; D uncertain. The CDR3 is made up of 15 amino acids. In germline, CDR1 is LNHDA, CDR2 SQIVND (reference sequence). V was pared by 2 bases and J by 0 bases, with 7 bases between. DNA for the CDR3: TGTGCCAGTAGTATACTGTTCGCGAACACCGGGGAGCTGTTTTTT. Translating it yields CASSILFANTGELFF.

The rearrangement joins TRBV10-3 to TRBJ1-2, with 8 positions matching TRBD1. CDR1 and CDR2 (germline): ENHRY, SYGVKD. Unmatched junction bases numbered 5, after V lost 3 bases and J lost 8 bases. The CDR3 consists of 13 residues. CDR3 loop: CAISDRGLAGYTF. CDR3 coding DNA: TGTGCCATCAGTGACAGGGGGCTAGCCGGCTACACCTTC.

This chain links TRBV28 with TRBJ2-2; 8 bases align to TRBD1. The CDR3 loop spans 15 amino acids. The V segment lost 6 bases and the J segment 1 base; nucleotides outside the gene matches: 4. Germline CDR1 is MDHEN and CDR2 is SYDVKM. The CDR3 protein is CASSPGTGNTGELFF. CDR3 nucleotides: TGTGCCAGCAGCCCCGGGACAGGGAACACCGGGGAGCTGTTTTTT.

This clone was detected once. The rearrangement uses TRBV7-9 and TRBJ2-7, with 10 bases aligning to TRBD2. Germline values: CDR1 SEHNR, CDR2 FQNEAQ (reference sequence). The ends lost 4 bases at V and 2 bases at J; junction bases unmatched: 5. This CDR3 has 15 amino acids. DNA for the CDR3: TGTGCCAGCAGCTCCCGGACTAGCGGTCCCTACGAGCAGTACTTC. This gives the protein CASSSRTSGPYEQYF. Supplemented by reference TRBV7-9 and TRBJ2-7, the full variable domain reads DTGVSQNPRHKITKRGQNVTFRCDPISEHNRLYWYRQTLGQGPEFLTYFQNEAQLEKSRLLSDRFSAERPKGSFSTLEIQRTEQGDSAMYLCASSSRTSGPYEQYFGPGTRLTVT.

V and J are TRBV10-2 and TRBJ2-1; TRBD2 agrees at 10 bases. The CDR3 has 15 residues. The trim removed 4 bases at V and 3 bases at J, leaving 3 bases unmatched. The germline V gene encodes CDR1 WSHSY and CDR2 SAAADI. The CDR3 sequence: CASSVLAGGYNEQFF. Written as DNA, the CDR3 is TGCGCCAGCAGTGTATTAGCGGGAGGCTACAATGAGCAGTTCTTC.

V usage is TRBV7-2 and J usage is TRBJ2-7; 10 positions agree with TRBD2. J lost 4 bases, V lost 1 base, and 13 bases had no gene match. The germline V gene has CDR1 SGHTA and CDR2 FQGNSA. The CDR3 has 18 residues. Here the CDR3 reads CASSLGGTSALRRYEQYF. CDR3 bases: TGTGCCAGCAGCTTAGGGGGGACTAGCGCCTTAAGACGGTACGAGCAGTACTTC.

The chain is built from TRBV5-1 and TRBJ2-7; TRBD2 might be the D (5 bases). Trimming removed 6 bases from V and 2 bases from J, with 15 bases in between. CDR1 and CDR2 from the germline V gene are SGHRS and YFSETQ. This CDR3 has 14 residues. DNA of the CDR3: TGCGCCAGCAATTCCATTTTGGGAGCCTACGAGCAGTACTTC. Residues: CASNSILGAYEQYF. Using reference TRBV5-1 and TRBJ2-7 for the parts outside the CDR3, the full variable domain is KAGVTQTPRYLIKTRGQQVTLSCSPISGHRSVSWYQQTPGQGLQFLFEYFSETQRNKGNFPGRFSGRQFSNSRSEMNVSTLELGDSALYLCASNSILGAYEQYFGPGTRLTVT.

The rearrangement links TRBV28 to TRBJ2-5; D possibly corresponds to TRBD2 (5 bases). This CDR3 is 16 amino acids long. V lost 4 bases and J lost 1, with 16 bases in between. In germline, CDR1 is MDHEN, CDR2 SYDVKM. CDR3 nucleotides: TGTGCCAGCAGTTCCCTAGGGCGGACTGGCCAAGAGACCCAGTACTTC. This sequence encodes CASSSLGRTGQETQYF.

CDR3 bases: TGTGCCAGCAGCTTACTTGTATCCTACAATGAGCAGTTCTTC. Residues: CASSLLVSYNEQFF. This sequence joins TRBV5-4 and TRBJ2-1; D is undetermined. The CDR3 totals 14 residues. V was clipped by 2 bases and J by 1 base, with 7 bases between them. The germline V gene has CDR1 SGHNT and CDR2 YYREEE (reference sequence).

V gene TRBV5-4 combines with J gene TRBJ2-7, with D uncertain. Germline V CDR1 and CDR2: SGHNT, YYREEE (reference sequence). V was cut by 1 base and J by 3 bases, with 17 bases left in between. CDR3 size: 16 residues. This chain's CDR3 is CASSLIPGGVVYEQYF. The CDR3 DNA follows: TGTGCCAGCAGCTTGATTCCGGGTGGAGTGGTCTACGAGCAGTACTTC.

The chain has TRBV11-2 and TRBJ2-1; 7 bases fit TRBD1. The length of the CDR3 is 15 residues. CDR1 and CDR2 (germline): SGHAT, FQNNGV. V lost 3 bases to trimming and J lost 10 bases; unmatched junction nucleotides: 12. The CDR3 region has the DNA TGTGCCAGCAGCTTTTGGCCCCACAGGGGAGAAGAGCAGTTCTTC. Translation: CASSFWPHRGEEQFF.